The 21 T cell receptor beta chains below were found in one sample sequenced in a study of radiotherapy plus CTLA-4 blockade in lung cancer. Profiled with immunoSEQ multiplex PCR; TCRdb holds only in-frame clones, not every one. The sample lists tens of thousands of clones; less than 85% were seen once. The specimen comprised peripheral blood, sampled from a patient treated with radiotherapy plus ipilimumab. The receptors derive from a human donor with non-small cell lung cancer who had a complete response to radiotherapy plus ipilimumab.

V is TRBV4-3 and J is TRBJ2-1; TRBD2 matches 9 bases. Germline V lookup: CDR1 LGHNA, CDR2 YSLEER. This CDR3 has 16 amino acids. Trimming at V came to 0 bases and at J to 0 bases, leaving 0 bases not matched to a gene. CDR3 protein: CASSQDSGSSYNEQFF. The CDR3 DNA reads as TGCGCCAGCAGCCAAGATAGCGGGAGCTCCTACAATGAGCAGTTCTTC.

V is TRBV21-1 and J is TRBJ1-1; the table's D call, TRBD1, was not checked against the DNA. TRBV21-1 is marked as a pseudogene. The CDR3 sequence is 19 residues long. The CDR3, as DNA: TGTGCCAGCAGCAAAGCGCGGAAGAACAGGGGGCGCATGAACACTGAAGCTTTCTTT. It translates to CASSKARKNRGRMNTEAFF.

This chain uses TRBV5-4 with TRBJ2-5; D is ambiguous. V was clipped by 3 bases and J by 1 base, with 7 bases between them. The germline V gene has CDR1 SGHNT and CDR2 YYREEE (reference sequence). CDR3 size: 13 residues. CDR3 DNA: TGTGCCAGCAGCTCGACAAGCCAAGAGACCCAGTACTTC. Translated, it gives CASSSTSQETQYF.

DNA of the CDR3: TGTGCCAGCAGTTCAGTCGAGCCTTCAGGGGAAAAACTGTTTTTT. Translating it yields CASSSVEPSGEKLFF. The chain is built from TRBV6-5 and TRBJ1-4, with D possibly matching TRBD1 (5 bases). The V end lost 4 bases, the J end lost 8 bases, and 17 bases lay between the germline ends. CDR1 and CDR2 (germline): MNHEY, SVGAGI. The CDR3 is 15 residues long.

The genes are TRBV4-3 and TRBJ2-1; possible D gene TRBD2, 7 bases. The CDR3 extends over 15 amino acids. Trimming cost V 3 bases and J 9 bases, with 18 bases left between them. Germline CDR1 is LGHNA and CDR2 is YSLEER. The CDR3 loop reads CASSQGGANEAEQFF. CDR3 sequence (DNA): TGCGCCAGCAGCCAGGGGGGGGCGAATGAGGCTGAGCAGTTCTTC.

The rearrangement links TRBV5-6 to TRBJ1-6; TRBD1 matches at 9 bases. CDR1 is SGHDT, CDR2 YYEEEE, per germline. This CDR3 comprises 15 residues. V gave up 4 bases and J gave up 5 bases; unmatched junction bases: 4. The CDR3 reads CASSPRDRDNSPLHF. The DNA for the CDR3 is TGTGCCAGCAGCCCCCGGGACAGGGATAATTCACCCCTCCACTTT.

This chain links TRBV18 with TRBJ2-5, with 9 bases identical to TRBD1. The J call may be mistaken, given a closer DNA end match to TRBJ2-7. The CDR3 has 14 residues. CDR1 and CDR2 from the germline V gene are KGHSH and LQKENI. This chain's CDR3 is CASSPGTGFYEQYF. The CDR3 DNA reads as TGTGCCAGCTCACCCGGGACAGGGTTCTACGAGCAGTACTTC.

This sequence joins TRBV29-1 and TRBJ2-3, with TRBD1 as a possible D gene (6 bases). This CDR3 spans 13 amino acids. The germline V and J ends were trimmed by 3 bases and 6 bases, with 13 bases remaining between them. Germline CDR1 reads SQVTM; CDR2 reads ANQGSEA. The CDR3 sequence: CSVEIPGVDTQYF. CDR3 sequence (DNA): TGCAGCGTTGAGATCCCAGGGGTGGATACGCAGTATTTT.

The chain couples TRBV19 to TRBJ1-2, with D possibly TRBD1 on 6 matching bases. Germline assignment: CDR1 LNHDA and CDR2 SQIVND (reference sequence). The CDR3 has 13 amino acids. The V end lost 3 bases, the J end lost 8 bases, and 13 bases lay between the germline ends. The CDR3 is CASSIRDTGGYTF. The CDR3 region has the DNA TGTGCCAGTAGTATTCGGGACACGGGAGGCTACACCTTC.

The J gene is TRBJ2-2, the V gene TRBV9; 9 nucleotides agree with TRBD1. The J segment lost 5 bases and the V segment lost 3 bases, leaving 8 bases of the junction unmatched. This CDR3 has 16 amino acids. The V gene's germline CDR1 is SGDLS and CDR2 YYNGEE. The CDR3 here is CASSAQQGARTGELFF. The CDR3 coding sequence is TGTGCCAGCAGCGCTCAACAGGGGGCGAGAACCGGGGAGCTGTTTTTT.

The chain couples TRBV5-1 to TRBJ1-1, with D possibly being TRBD1 (6 bases). With 3 bases removed from V and 4 bases from J, the gap between germline ends came to 13 bases. The CDR3 runs 14 residues. In germline, CDR1 is SGHRS, CDR2 YFSETQ. CDR3 in DNA: TGCGCCAGCAGCTCCGCCTCAGGGGTCACTGAAGCTTTCTTT. Amino acid sequence: CASSSASGVTEAFF.

The V and J genes are TRBV9 and TRBJ2-3; 7 positions match TRBD2. V was pared by 0 bases and J by 6 bases, with 7 bases of the junction left unmatched. There are 15 residues in the CDR3. The germline V gene has CDR1 SGDLS and CDR2 YYNGEE. As DNA, the CDR3 is TGTGCCAGCAGCGTAGTTCCCACTAGCGTGGATACGCAGTATTTT. Its protein is CASSVVPTSVDTQYF.

Written as DNA, the CDR3 is TGTGCCATCAGTGAGTCAGCCAGGGAAGGGACCCAGTACTTC. Translated, it gives CAISESAREGTQYF. The genes are TRBV10-3 and TRBJ2-5, with D perhaps matching TRBD1 (5 bases). This CDR3 comprises 14 residues. Germline CDR1 reads ENHRY; CDR2 reads SYGVKD. V was shortened by 0 bases and J by 7 bases, with 12 bases between the two germline ends.

This clone was seen only a few times. The chain has TRBV12-5 and TRBJ2-3; 11 bases are shared with TRBD2. There are 18 residues in the CDR3. Per the germline V gene, CDR1 is LGHNT and CDR2 is FRNRAP. V gave up 7 bases and J gave up 0 bases; unmatched junction bases: 12. In DNA, the CDR3 is TGTGCTAGTGCCCCGGGGGGACTAGCGGATTCTAGCACAGATACGCAGTATTTT. Translated: CASAPGGLADSSTDTQYF.

The chain carries TRBV4-1 and TRBJ2-2; D remains ambiguous. CDR3 length: 15 residues. Germline V gives CDR1 MGHRA, CDR2 YSYEKL. With 1 base removed from V and 1 base from J, the gap between germline ends came to 7 bases. Here the CDR3 DNA reads TGCGCCAGCAGCCAAGGGTCCGGGAACACCGGGGAGCTGTTTTTT. This translates into CASSQGSGNTGELFF.

This chain connects TRBV30 to TRBJ2-2, with D maybe TRBD1 (6 bases). Germline V CDR1 and CDR2: GTSNPN, SVGIG (reference sequence). Trimming pared 8 bases from V and 5 bases from J, leaving 15 bases between. The CDR3 sequence is 13 residues long. DNA for the CDR3: TGTGCCCGTACAGGGCATCAGACCGGGGAGCTGTTTTTT. Translated, it gives CARTGHQTGELFF.

This clone was seen a single time. This sequence joins TRBV9 and TRBJ2-3, with D maybe TRBD1 (5 bases). The CDR3 consists of 15 residues. The V gene lost 0 bases and the J gene lost 2 bases, with 10 bases spanning the gap. Per germline, CDR1 SGDLS and CDR2 YYNGEE. CDR3 residues: CASSVVNRPTDTQYF. As DNA, the CDR3 is TGTGCCAGCAGCGTAGTAAACAGGCCCACAGATACGCAGTATTTT. The whole variable domain, filled in from reference TRBV9 and TRBJ2-3, reads DSGVTQTPKHLITATGQRVTLRCSPRSGDLSVYWYQQSLDQGLQFLIQYYNGEERAKGNILERFSAQQFPDLHSELNLSSLELGDSALYFCASSVVNRPTDTQYFGPGTRLTVL.

The V call is TRBV7-2, the J call TRBJ2-5, with 10 bases matching TRBD1. This CDR3 comprises 14 residues. Looked up from germline, CDR1 is SGHTA and CDR2 is FQGNSA. Germline trimming cut 4 bases from V and 5 bases from J; bases unmatched to any gene: 4. This CDR3 reads CASSSGQGSETQYF. The CDR3 DNA sequence: TGTGCCAGCAGCTCGGGACAGGGGAGCGAGACCCAGTACTTC.

The chain uses TRBV4-2 and TRBJ1-5; tentative D call: TRBD1 (5 bases). From germline, CDR1 is LGHNA and CDR2 YNFKEQ. Trimming cost V 1 base and J 3 bases, with 13 bases left between them. This CDR3 has 16 amino acids. In nucleotides, the CDR3 is TGTGCCAGCAGCCAAGCGGTGGGGGGACCCAATCAGCCCCAGCATTTT. Translation gives CASSQAVGGPNQPQHF.

The chain employs TRBV2 and TRBJ1-2; 8 nucleotides agree with TRBD1. V trimming: 5 bases; J trimming: 8 bases; junction bases outside the gene matches: 13. CDR3 length: 15 amino acids. Germline loops: CDR1 SNHLY, CDR2 FYNNEI. This CDR3 reads CASSPRPTGAEGYTF. The CDR3 coding sequence is TGTGCCAGCAGTCCACGACCGACAGGGGCAGAAGGCTACACCTTC. The full variable domain, in which reference TRBV2 and TRBJ1-2 provide the parts outside the CDR3, is EPEVTQTPSHQVTQMGQEVILRCVPISNHLYFYWYRQILGQKVEFLVSFYNNEISEKSEIFDDQFSVERPDGSNFTLKIRSTKLEDSAMYFCASSPRPTGAEGYTFGSGTRLTVV.

The V call is TRBV7-2, the J call TRBJ2-1; the match to TRBD2 covers 14 bases. This CDR3 is 15 amino acids long. Looked up from germline, CDR1 is SGHTA and CDR2 is FQGNSA. The V gene end was trimmed by 6 bases and the J gene end by 7 bases; junction bases not matched to a gene: 5. In DNA, the CDR3 is TGTGCCAGCAGATCCGGGACTAGCGGGGGAAATGAGCAGTTCTTC. Protein sequence: CASRSGTSGGNEQFF.